The 32 T cell receptor beta chains given below trace back to one sample, sequenced in a study of control samples from healthy donors and cancer patients. TCRdb's copy holds only in-frame clones and misses some; the assay was immunoSEQ multiplex PCR. The table shows over 50,000 clones, with approximately 95% occurring only once. Material: blood. These receptors came from a woman between 18 and 29 years old in good health.

The chain joins TRBV6-2 or TRBV6-3 to TRBJ1-1, with a tentative D call TRBD1 (5 bases). Germline values: CDR1 MNHEY, CDR2 SVGEGT. This CDR3 is built from 12 residues. Trimming stripped 6 bases from V and 3 bases from J, with 8 bases between. The DNA of the CDR3 is TGTGCCAGCAGCTTCAGGGACACTGAAGCTTTCTTT. Encoded protein: CASSFRDTEAFF.

In this sample, this clone turned up a few times. The chain employs TRBV15 and TRBJ1-1; D gene ambiguous. The ends were cut back, 0 bases at V and 0 bases at J, with 17 bases in the middle. CDR1 is LNHNV, CDR2 YYDKDF, per germline (reference sequence). There are 18 residues in the CDR3. DNA of the CDR3: TGTGCCACCAGCAGAGATAACAGACCAGTCCTAATGAACACTGAAGCTTTCTTT. Its translation is CATSRDNRPVLMNTEAFF.

This clone has a handful of counts. The J gene is TRBJ1-2, the V gene TRBV19, with D maybe TRBD1 (6 bases). With 6 bases removed from V and 0 bases from J, the gap between germline ends came to 14 bases. Germline loops: CDR1 LNHDA, CDR2 SQIVND (reference sequence). The CDR3 totals 15 residues. This chain's CDR3 is CASSPSDRSNYGYTF. The CDR3 DNA sequence: TGTGCCAGTAGCCCCTCGGACAGATCTAACTATGGCTACACCTTC.

The rearrangement joins TRBV28 to TRBJ1-2, with 7 bases matching TRBD1. CDR1 is MDHEN and CDR2 is SYDVKM in the germline V gene. The CDR3 is 13 amino acids. V was clipped by 7 bases and J by 8 bases; unmatched bases: 10. The CDR3 bases are TGTGCCAGCACCCGGGGACAGAAAAACGGCTACACCTTC. It yields the protein CASTRGQKNGYTF.

The chain joins TRBV19 to TRBJ1-2; a weak D match, TRBD1 (6 bases). The germline CDR1 and CDR2 sequences are LNHDA and SQIVND (reference sequence). CDR3 length equals 15 residues. Trimming pared 1 base from V and 7 bases from J, leaving 16 bases between. The CDR3 DNA is TGTGCCAGTAGTATAGGATCCGGGGGCTCATCTGGCTACACCTTC. Residues: CASSIGSGGSSGYTF. Together with reference TRBV19 and TRBJ1-2, the CDR3 gives the full variable domain: DGGITQSPKYLFRKEGQNVTLSCEQNLNHDAMYWYRQDPGQGLRLIYYSQIVNDFQKGDIAEGYSVSREKKESFPLTVTSAQKNPTAFYLCASSIGSGGSSGYTFGSGTRLTVV.

J is TRBJ1-4 and V is TRBV18; the D gene is possibly TRBD1 (5 bases). This CDR3 is 16 amino acids long. Germline V gene data show CDR1 as KGHSH and CDR2 as LQKENI. The V and J ends lost 2 bases and 3 bases respectively, with 13 bases between them. CDR3 sequence reads: CASSPSRRGPNEKLFF. The CDR3 coding sequence is TGTGCCAGCTCACCAAGTAGGAGGGGCCCTAATGAAAAACTGTTTTTT. The variable domain in full, completed from reference TRBV18 and TRBJ1-4, reads NAGVMQNPRHLVRRRGQEARLRCSPMKGHSHVYWYRQLPEEGLKFMVYLQKENIIDESGMPKERFSAEFPKEGPSILRIQQVVRGDSAAYFCASSPSRRGPNEKLFFGSGTQLSVL.

Here the CDR3 reads CASSLESLDTEAFF. The CDR3, as DNA: TGCGCCAGCAGCCTTGAAAGCCTCGACACTGAAGCTTTCTTT. This sequence joins TRBV5-1 and TRBJ1-1; D remains unclear. CDR1 SGHRS and CDR2 YFSETQ come from the germline V gene. The V gene lost 4 bases and the J gene lost 3 bases, with 13 bases spanning the gap. The CDR3 totals 14 residues.

This chain links TRBV2 with TRBJ1-5, with TRBD1 as a possible D gene (6 bases). CDR1 is SNHLY and CDR2 is FYNNEI in the germline V gene. V lost 4 bases, J lost 4 bases, and 14 bases lay in between. The CDR3 spans 15 residues. CDR3 in DNA: TGTGCCAGCAGTGCGGAGACAGGCCTTAATCAGCCCCAGCATTTT. Protein sequence: CASSAETGLNQPQHF.

This clone was counted a single time. This chain connects TRBV15 to TRBJ1-6, with unresolved D. Germline values: CDR1 LNHNV, CDR2 YYDKDF (reference sequence). Trimming cost V 3 bases and J 9 bases, with 18 bases left between them. The length of the CDR3 is 16 residues. CDR3 DNA sequence: TGTGCCACCAGCAGTAACGCTCGGGCCTTAATTTCACCCCTCCACTTT. Translation gives CATSSNARALISPLHF.

The chain carries TRBV6-5 and TRBJ1-2, with 7 bases matching TRBD1. CDR1 is MNHEY, CDR2 SVGAGI, per germline. V dropped 7 bases and J dropped 6; count of bases not matched to a gene: 11. The CDR3 loop spans 14 amino acids. The CDR3 DNA reads as TGTGCCAGCACTTCACTACAGGGGCGCGATGGCTACACCTTC. Translating gives CASTSLQGRDGYTF.

This clone has only one observation. The chain combines TRBV9 with TRBJ2-7, with 12 bases identical to TRBD2. This CDR3 is built from 15 residues. Unmatched junction bases numbered 5, after V lost 0 bases and J lost 7 bases. Germline CDR1 and CDR2: SGDLS and YYNGEE. CDR3 DNA: TGTGCCAGCAGCGTAGACACTAGCGGGGGGTGGGAGCAGTACTTC. Its translation: CASSVDTSGGWEQYF.

V and J are TRBV6-1 and TRBJ1-3; unclear D gene. The CDR3 runs 14 residues. The V end lost 2 bases, the J end lost 2 bases, and 7 bases lay between the germline ends. CDR1 is MNHNS, CDR2 SASEGT, per germline. The CDR3 loop reads CASSERAAGNTIYF. For the CDR3, the DNA is TGTGCCAGCAGTGAACGGGCAGCTGGAAACACCATATATTTT.

The V gene is TRBV5-1, the J gene TRBJ1-1; D is unresolved. Germline lookup yields CDR1 SGHRS and CDR2 YFSETQ. The CDR3 consists of 12 residues. Trimming removed 2 bases from V and 1 base from J, with 3 bases in between. The CDR3 here is CASSFGNTEAFF. The CDR3, as DNA: TGCGCCAGCAGCTTCGGGAACACTGAAGCTTTCTTT. Filled out from reference TRBV5-1 and TRBJ1-1, the complete variable domain reads KAGVTQTPRYLIKTRGQQVTLSCSPISGHRSVSWYQQTPGQGLQFLFEYFSETQRNKGNFPGRFSGRQFSNSRSEMNVSTLELGDSALYLCASSFGNTEAFFGQGTRLTVV.

This rearrangement joins TRBV5-1 to TRBJ2-3, with 8 bases that match TRBD2. Germline trimming cut 6 bases from V and 0 bases from J; bases unmatched to any gene: 12. The length of the CDR3 is 17 residues. Per the germline V gene, CDR1 is SGHRS and CDR2 is YFSETQ. The chain's CDR3 is CASNYPGGGRSTDTQYF. DNA of the CDR3: TGCGCCAGCAACTATCCCGGCGGGGGGCGTAGCACAGATACGCAGTATTTT.

J is TRBJ2-1 and V is TRBV21-1; TRBD1 is the table's D call and was not checked against the DNA. TRBV21-1 is a documented pseudogene. CDR3 size: 16 residues. CDR3 region: CASSKGNSSSYNEQFF. The CDR3 DNA sequence: TGTGCCAGCAGCAAAGGGAACAGTAGCTCCTACAATGAGCAGTTCTTC.

The chain links TRBV7-2 to TRBJ1-2; unclear D gene. Germline CDR1 is SGHTA and CDR2 is FQGNSA. This CDR3 region has 15 residues. The ends were cut back, 5 bases at V and 6 bases at J, with 19 bases in the middle. CDR3 sequence (DNA): TGTGCCAGCAGCGCCAACAGAGGTCACCCCGATGGCTACACCTTC. Protein product: CASSANRGHPDGYTF.

V gene TRBV11-2 combines with J gene TRBJ2-1; a weak D match, TRBD1 (6 bases). With 5 bases removed from V and 6 bases from J, the gap between germline ends came to 20 bases. Germline CDR1 and CDR2: SGHAT and FQNNGV. The CDR3 runs 16 residues. The CDR3 sequence: CASSPWLSGAFNEQFF. CDR3 nucleotides: TGTGCCAGCAGCCCCTGGCTATCAGGGGCTTTCAATGAGCAGTTCTTC.

The chain recombines TRBV20-1 with TRBJ1-1, with D possibly TRBD1 on 5 matching bases. Germline V CDR1 and CDR2: DFQATT, SNEGSKA (reference sequence). V lost 6 bases and J lost 6, with 11 bases in between. The CDR3 totals 11 residues. CDR3 amino acids: CSATGPPEAFF. The CDR3 DNA reads as TGCAGTGCCACAGGACCCCCTGAAGCTTTCTTT.

This clone has only one observation. The rearrangement uses TRBV6-2 or TRBV6-3 and TRBJ2-2, with D possibly TRBD1 on 6 matching bases. Germline-derived CDR1 and CDR2 are MNHEY and SVGEGT. The CDR3 contains 16 residues. The V gene lost 5 bases and the J gene lost 0 bases, with 13 bases spanning the gap. The CDR3 sequence: CASSPDRRPNTGELFF. DNA of the CDR3: TGTGCCAGCAGTCCCGACAGGAGACCGAACACCGGGGAGCTGTTTTTT.

The gene calls are TRBV5-1 and TRBJ2-3, with 8 bases lining up with TRBD1. Germline trimming cut 3 bases from V and 1 base from J; bases unmatched to any gene: 7. CDR3 length equals 16 residues. Germline-derived CDR1 and CDR2 are SGHRS and YFSETQ. CDR3 in DNA: TGCGCCAGCAGCTCAAGACCGACAGGGGGCACAGATACGCAGTATTTT. Its translation: CASSSRPTGGTDTQYF.

The gene calls are TRBV28 and TRBJ1-5; D is ambiguous. The V end was cut by 6 bases, the J end by 4 bases, with 19 bases between. Germline-derived CDR1 and CDR2 are MDHEN and SYDVKM. The CDR3 is 16 residues long. The CDR3 is CASSDPSGRTNQPQHF. CDR3 in DNA: TGTGCCAGCAGCGACCCTTCTGGACGAACTAATCAGCCCCAGCATTTT.

The chain is built from TRBV27 and TRBJ1-1; the match to TRBD1 covers 10 bases. The V and J ends lost 4 bases and 5 bases, in that order; junction bases with no gene match: 13. Germline assignment: CDR1 MNHEY and CDR2 SMNVEV (reference sequence). The CDR3 loop spans 17 amino acids. CDR3 nucleotides: TGTGCCAGCAGTTCCCTGACAGGGGGCCTCCAGGGGACTGAAGCTTTCTTT. Residues: CASSSLTGGLQGTEAFF.

J is TRBJ2-5 and V is TRBV6-2 or TRBV6-3; 7 bases align to TRBD1. The V and J ends lost 6 bases and 4 bases, in that order; junction bases with no gene match: 2. This CDR3 region has 12 residues. Germline CDR1 is MNHEY and CDR2 is SVGEGT. This CDR3 is CASSRQGETQYF. CDR3 DNA: TGTGCCAGCAGCCGACAGGGAGAGACCCAGTACTTC.

The chain links TRBV7-2 to TRBJ1-1; D may be TRBD1 (6 bases). The CDR3 length is 14 residues. V was cut by 5 bases and J by 1 base, with 11 bases left in between. CDR1 SGHTA and CDR2 FQGNSA come from the germline V gene. The CDR3 sequence: CASSPVTGNTEAFF. The CDR3 DNA sequence: TGTGCCAGCAGCCCTGTGACAGGGAACACTGAAGCTTTCTTT.

The gene calls are TRBV4-1 and TRBJ1-2; 7 nucleotides line up with TRBD1. Unmatched junction bases numbered 8, after V lost 4 bases and J lost 0 bases. CDR1 and CDR2 from the germline V gene are MGHRA and YSYEKL. This CDR3 spans 16 amino acids. CDR3 DNA sequence: TGCGCCAGCAGCCCGCCGACAGGGCCTGCTAACTATGGCTACACCTTC. Translating gives CASSPPTGPANYGYTF.

The CDR3 spells CASSLQRGRTDTQYF. The DNA for the CDR3 is TGTGCCAGCAGCCTACAAAGGGGGCGGACAGATACGCAGTATTTT. J is TRBJ2-3 and V is TRBV5-6; 7 bases are shared with TRBD1. The CDR3 runs 15 residues. In germline, CDR1 is SGHDT, CDR2 YYEEEE. The V segment lost 4 bases and the J segment 3 bases; nucleotides outside the gene matches: 8.

The chain joins TRBV18 to TRBJ1-1; D is possibly TRBD1 (5 bases). CDR3 size: 13 residues. The germline V gene has CDR1 KGHSH and CDR2 LQKENI. V was trimmed by 8 bases and J by 7 bases, leaving 17 bases between them. CDR3: CASASGLQGEAFF. The CDR3 bases are TGTGCCAGCGCATCTGGCCTCCAGGGTGAAGCTTTCTTT.

The chain recombines TRBV30 with TRBJ1-1; D not resolved. The germline CDR1 and CDR2 sequences are GTSNPN and SVGIG (reference sequence). Trimming pared 2 bases from V and 1 base from J, leaving 8 bases between. This CDR3 contains 13 residues. The CDR3 DNA sequence: TGTGCCTGGAGTCATGGCGGGAACACTGAAGCTTTCTTT. It encodes CAWSHGGNTEAFF.

This chain links TRBV6-1 with TRBJ1-2; D not certain. Trimming took 0 bases from V and 8 from J, leaving 19 bases between them. This CDR3 region has 16 residues. Germline CDR1 and CDR2: MNHNS and SASEGT. CDR3 in DNA: TGTGCCAGCAGTGAAGCATCCTGGGCCGGGGTTGAAGGCTACACCTTC. Translating it yields CASSEASWAGVEGYTF.

With respect to this clone: Other DNA sequences of this sample code for an identical CDR3. V and J are TRBV19 and TRBJ1-2, with no clear D. V was shortened by 1 base and J by 5 bases, with 5 bases between the two germline ends. CDR1 and CDR2 from the germline V gene are LNHDA and SQIVND (reference sequence). The CDR3 totals 12 residues. CDR3 amino acids: CASSIGDYGYTF. For the CDR3, the DNA is TGTGCCAGTAGTATAGGTGATTATGGCTACACCTTC.

CDR3 sequence: CASRQGYDNEQFF. The DNA for the CDR3 is TGTGCCAGCAGACAGGGGTACGACAATGAGCAGTTCTTC. This sequence joins TRBV5-6 and TRBJ2-1; 7 bases line up with TRBD1. The CDR3 runs 13 residues. CDR1 and CDR2 (germline): SGHDT, YYEEEE. Losses at the gene ends were 5 bases for V and 5 bases for J; bases not matched to a gene: 4.

This chain connects TRBV3-1 (or the pseudogene TRBV3-2) to TRBJ2-2; 7 bases are a match to TRBD1. Germline loops: CDR1 LGHDT, CDR2 YNNKEL (reference sequence). J gave up 5 bases and V 0 bases, and 9 bases lay outside the gene matches. The CDR3 has 17 amino acids. The CDR3 nucleotides read TGTGCCAGCAGCCAAGACCCGACAGGGCTGGGAACCGGGGAGCTGTTTTTT. Translation: CASSQDPTGLGTGELFF.